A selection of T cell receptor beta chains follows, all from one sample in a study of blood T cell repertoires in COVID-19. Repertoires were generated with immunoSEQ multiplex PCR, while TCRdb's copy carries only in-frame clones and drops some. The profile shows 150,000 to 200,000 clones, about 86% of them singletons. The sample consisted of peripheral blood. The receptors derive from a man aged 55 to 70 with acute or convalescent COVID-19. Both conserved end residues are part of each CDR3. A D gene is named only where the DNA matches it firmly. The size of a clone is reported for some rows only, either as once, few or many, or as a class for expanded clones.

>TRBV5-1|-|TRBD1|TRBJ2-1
CASSFDGTAMNEQFF
TGCGCCAGCAGCTTCGACGGGACAGCCATGAATGAGCAGTTCTTC
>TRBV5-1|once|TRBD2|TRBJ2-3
CASSGRGGLTDTQYF
TGCGCCAGCAGCGGCCGCGGGGGGCTCACAGATACGCAGTATTTT
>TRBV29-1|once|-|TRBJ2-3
CSQSGPLDTQYF
TGCAGCCAGAGCGGGCCCTTAGATACGCAGTATTTT
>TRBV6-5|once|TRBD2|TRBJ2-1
CASSYHGLAGYNEQFF
TGTGCCAGCAGTTATCACGGACTAGCGGGTTACAATGAGCAGTTCTTC
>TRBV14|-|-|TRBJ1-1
CASSLLGPGAVSTEAFF
TGTGCCAGCAGCCTCCTCGGTCCAGGGGCTGTTAGTACTGAAGCTTTCTTT
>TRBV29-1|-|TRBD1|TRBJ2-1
CSVRRQGAVNEQFF
TGCAGCGTTAGAAGACAGGGGGCCGTCAATGAGCAGTTCTTC
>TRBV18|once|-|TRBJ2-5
CASSPPGLRQETQYF
TGTGCCAGCTCACCACCGGGACTCCGTCAAGAGACCCAGTACTTC
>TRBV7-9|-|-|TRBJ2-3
CASSSPDYKSDTQYF
TGTGCCAGCAGCTCCCCGGACTATAAGTCAGATACGCAGTATTTT
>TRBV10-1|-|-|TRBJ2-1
CASSESGVRNEQFF
TGCGCCAGCAGTGAATCGGGGGTGCGTAATGAGCAGTTCTTC
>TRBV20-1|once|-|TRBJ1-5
CSASEGPVNQPQHF
TGCAGTGCTAGTGAGGGGCCGGTCAATCAGCCCCAGCATTTT
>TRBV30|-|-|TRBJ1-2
CAWTPREVLGGYTF
TGTGCCTGGACCCCACGTGAGGTTTTGGGTGGCTACACCTTC
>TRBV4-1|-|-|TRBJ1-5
CASSQEGQYSNQPQHF
TGCGCCAGCAGCCAAGAAGGACAGTATAGCAATCAGCCCCAGCATTTT
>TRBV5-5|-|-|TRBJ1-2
CASSSSGGSYTF
TGTGCCAGCAGCTCCAGCGGGGGAAGCTACACCTTC
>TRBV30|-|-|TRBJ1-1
CAWTVNTEAFF
TGTGCCTGGACAGTAAACACTGAAGCTTTCTTT
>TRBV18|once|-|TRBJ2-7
CASSPGGDEQYF
TGTGCCAGCTCACCGGGCGGGGACGAGCAGTACTTC
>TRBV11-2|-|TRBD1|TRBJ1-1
CATQGDTRTPEAFF
TGTGCCACTCAGGGGGACACCCGGACGCCTGAAGCTTTCTTT
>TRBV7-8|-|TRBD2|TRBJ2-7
CASSSPSGGLAGGLPGGQYF
TGTGCCAGCAGCTCCCCGTCGGGGGGACTAGCGGGAGGCCTCCCAGGGGGGCAGTACTTC
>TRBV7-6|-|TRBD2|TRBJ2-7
CASSWTSASYEQYF
TGTGCCAGCAGCTGGACTAGCGCCTCCTACGAGCAGTACTTC
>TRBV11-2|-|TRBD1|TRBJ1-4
CASSLLLGQGNEKLFF
TGTGCCAGCAGCTTACTGTTGGGACAGGGTAATGAAAAACTGTTTTTT
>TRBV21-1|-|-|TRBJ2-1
CASSKVRRDEREGPGNEQFF
TGTGCCAGCAGCAAAGTTAGGCGCGACGAGCGGGAGGGCCCGGGCAATGAGCAGTTCTTC
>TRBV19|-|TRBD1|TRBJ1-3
CASSKGQGANTIYF
TGTGCCAGTAGTAAAGGACAGGGGGCGAACACCATATATTTT
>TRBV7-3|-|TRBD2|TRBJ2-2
CASSQREGYLGGELFF
TGTGCCAGCAGCCAAAGGGAGGGGTACCTCGGCGGGGAGCTGTTTTTT
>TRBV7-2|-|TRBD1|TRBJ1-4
CASSQFSGTANEKLFF
TGTGCCAGCAGCCAATTTTCCGGGACAGCTAATGAAAAACTGTTTTTT
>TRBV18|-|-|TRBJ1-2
CASSPTGGHYGYTF
TGTGCCAGCTCACCGACCGGCGGTCACTATGGCTACACCTTC
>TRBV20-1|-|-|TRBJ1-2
CSASPRGHDYTF
TGCAGTGCTAGTCCCCGGGGACACGACTACACCTTC
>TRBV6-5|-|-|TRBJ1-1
CASSYRGDTEAFF
TGTGCCAGCAGTTACCGGGGTGACACTGAAGCTTTCTTT
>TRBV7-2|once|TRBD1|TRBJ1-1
CASSFQTGGGGRDTEAFF
TGTGCCAGCAGCTTTCAGACAGGGGGCGGTGGGAGAGACACTGAAGCTTTCTTT
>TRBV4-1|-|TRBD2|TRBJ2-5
CASSQEWTSGRRETQYF
TGCGCCAGCAGCCAAGAGTGGACTAGCGGGAGGAGGGAGACCCAGTACTTC
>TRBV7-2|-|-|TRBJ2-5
CASSLWRGEGETQYF
TGTGCCAGCAGCCTCTGGAGGGGAGAGGGGGAGACCCAGTACTTC
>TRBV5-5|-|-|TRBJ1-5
CASSPSGMAGSNQPQHF
TGTGCCAGCAGCCCCAGCGGGATGGCGGGGAGCAATCAGCCCCAGCATTTT
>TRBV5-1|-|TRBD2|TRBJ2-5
CASSFGTSVQETQYF
TGCGCCAGCAGCTTCGGGACTAGCGTACAAGAGACCCAGTACTTC
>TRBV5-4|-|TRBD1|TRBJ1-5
CASSLGPGTGGNQPQHF
TGTGCCAGCAGCTTAGGCCCCGGGACAGGGGGAAATCAGCCCCAGCATTTT
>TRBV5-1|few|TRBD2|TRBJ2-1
CASSSRPLAGEEGWDEQFF
TGCGCCAGCAGCTCCCGCCCGCTAGCGGGAGAGGAAGGATGGGATGAGCAGTTCTTC
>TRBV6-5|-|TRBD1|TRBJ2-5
CASRTGGQETQYF
TGTGCCAGCAGGACAGGGGGCCAAGAGACCCAGTACTTC
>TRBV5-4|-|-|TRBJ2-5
CASSRRMGQGFQETQYF
TGTGCCAGCAGCCGGCGGATGGGGCAGGGTTTTCAAGAGACCCAGTACTTC
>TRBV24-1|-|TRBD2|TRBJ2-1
CATSDPSAGVENEQFF
TGTGCCACCAGTGATCCCTCAGCGGGAGTCGAAAATGAGCAGTTCTTC
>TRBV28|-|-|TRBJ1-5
CASSFRSADSNQPQHF
TGTGCCAGCAGTTTTCGATCTGCAGACTCCAATCAGCCCCAGCATTTT
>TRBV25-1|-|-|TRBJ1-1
CASITGGAEAFF
TGTGCCAGCATCACGGGAGGGGCTGAAGCTTTCTTT
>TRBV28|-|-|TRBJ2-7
CASSLPSFRGHEQYF
TGTGCCAGCAGCCTACCGAGTTTCAGGGGCCACGAGCAGTACTTC
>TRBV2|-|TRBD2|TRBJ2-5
CASGQVAGQETQYF
TGTGCCAGCGGCCAGGTAGCGGGTCAAGAGACCCAGTACTTC
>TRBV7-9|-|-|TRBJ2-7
CASSFDYGEQYF
TGTGCCAGCAGCTTCGACTATGGCGAGCAGTACTTC
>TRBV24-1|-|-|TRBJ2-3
CATSDRVGTDTQYF
TGTGCCACCAGTGATCGGGTGGGCACAGATACGCAGTATTTT
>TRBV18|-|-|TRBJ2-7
CASSPLPDLGAFEQYF
TGTGCCAGCTCACCCCTTCCGGACTTGGGCGCATTCGAGCAGTACTTC
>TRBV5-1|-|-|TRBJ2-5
CASSLSGKETQYF
TGCGCCAGCAGCTTGTCGGGGAAGGAGACCCAGTACTTC
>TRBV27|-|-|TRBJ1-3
CASSRRGIGNTIYF
TGTGCCAGCAGCCGGCGGGGGATTGGAAACACCATATATTTT
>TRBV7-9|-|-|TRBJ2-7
CASSQNRVAEQYF
TGTGCCAGCAGCCAGAACAGGGTAGCCGAGCAGTACTTC
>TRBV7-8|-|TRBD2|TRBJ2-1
CASSHNTRERRDEQFF
TGTGCCAGCAGCCATAATACGCGGGAGAGGCGGGATGAGCAGTTCTTC
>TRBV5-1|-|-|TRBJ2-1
CASSSTTGAGGNEQFF
TGCGCCAGCAGCTCTACCACAGGGGCCGGGGGTAATGAGCAGTTCTTC
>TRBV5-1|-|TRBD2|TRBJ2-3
CASSLAGGPGDTQYF
TGCGCCAGCAGCTTAGCGGGAGGGCCGGGGGATACGCAGTATTTT
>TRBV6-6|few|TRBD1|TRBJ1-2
CASSLTRTGPNHYGYTF
TGTGCCAGCAGTCTAACCCGGACAGGTCCAAATCACTATGGCTACACCTTC
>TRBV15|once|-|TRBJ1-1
CATSSRVTEAFF
TGTGCCACCAGCAGCAGGGTGACTGAAGCTTTCTTT
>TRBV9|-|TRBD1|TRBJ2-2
CASSVFSRGPNTGELFF
TGTGCCAGCAGCGTATTTTCCAGGGGGCCGAACACCGGGGAGCTGTTTTTT
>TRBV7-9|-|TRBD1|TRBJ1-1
CASSSAGTGSTEAFF
TGTGCCAGCAGCTCAGCCGGGACAGGGAGCACTGAAGCTTTCTTT
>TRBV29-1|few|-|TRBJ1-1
CSVDLQGPNTEAFF
TGCAGCGTTGACCTACAGGGCCCGAACACTGAAGCTTTCTTT